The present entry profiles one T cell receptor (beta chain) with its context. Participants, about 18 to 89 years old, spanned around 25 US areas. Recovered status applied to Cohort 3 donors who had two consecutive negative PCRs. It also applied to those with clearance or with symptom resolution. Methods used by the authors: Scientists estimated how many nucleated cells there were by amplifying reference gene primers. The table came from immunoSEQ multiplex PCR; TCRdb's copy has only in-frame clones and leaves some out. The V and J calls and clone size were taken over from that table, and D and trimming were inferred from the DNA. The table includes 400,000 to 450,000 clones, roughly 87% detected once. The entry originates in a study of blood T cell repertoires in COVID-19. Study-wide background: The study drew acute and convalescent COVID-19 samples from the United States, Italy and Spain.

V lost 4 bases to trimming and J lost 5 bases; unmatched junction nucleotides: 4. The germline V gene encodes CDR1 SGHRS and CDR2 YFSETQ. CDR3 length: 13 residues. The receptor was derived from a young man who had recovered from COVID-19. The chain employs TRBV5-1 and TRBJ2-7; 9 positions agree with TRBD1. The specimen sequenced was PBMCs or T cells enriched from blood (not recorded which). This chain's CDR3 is CASSKGQGDEQYF. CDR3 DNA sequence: TGCGCCAGCAGCAAGGGACAGGGTGACGAGCAGTACTTC.